A selection of T cell receptor beta chains follows, all from one sample in a study of CD8 T cells in ankylosing spondylitis. TCRdb fed the 5' RACE reads into MiXCR, producing one record per CDR3 protein. The table records 100,000 to 150,000 distinct CDR3 sequences, roughly 15% of them present only once. What was sequenced was blood, either unsorted or a sorted T cell fraction (not recorded which). These receptors were obtained from a female donor with ankylosing spondylitis or in good health (not recorded which). The CDR3 runs from the conserved cysteine through the conserved F or W. The order of the fields is CDR3 protein, CDR3 length, J gene, V gene, D gene. A D gene is named only where the DNA matches it firmly.

CDR3aa: CAISPAGTSGANVLTF
len: 16
j_gene: TRBJ2-6
v_gene: TRBV10-3
d_gene: NA

CDR3aa: CTLSDRGHNGELFF
len: 14
j_gene: TRBJ2-2
v_gene: TRBV24-1
d_gene: TRBD1

CDR3aa: CASSMRLASSYEQYF
len: 15
j_gene: TRBJ2-7
v_gene: TRBV19
d_gene: NA

CDR3aa: CSAPLPTGGKETQYF
len: 15
j_gene: TRBJ2-5
v_gene: TRBV20-1
d_gene: TRBD1

CDR3aa: CASSESTGRGDGYTF
len: 15
j_gene: TRBJ1-2
v_gene: TRBV2
d_gene: NA

CDR3aa: CASSFDGVKNIQYF
len: 14
j_gene: TRBJ2-4
v_gene: TRBV12-3/TRBV12-4
d_gene: NA

CDR3aa: CATGDWTGSQPQHF
len: 14
j_gene: TRBJ1-5
v_gene: TRBV24-1
d_gene: TRBD1

CDR3aa: CAISESTEGAEAFF
len: 14
j_gene: TRBJ1-1
v_gene: TRBV10-3
d_gene: NA

CDR3aa: CASSETGGLSDTQYF
len: 15
j_gene: TRBJ2-3
v_gene: TRBV9
d_gene: TRBD1

CDR3aa: CASRQLTYQKAADQETQYF
len: 19
j_gene: TRBJ2-5
v_gene: TRBV5-1
d_gene: NA

CDR3aa: CASSLSMRSGEQFF
len: 14
j_gene: TRBJ2-1
v_gene: TRBV5-6
d_gene: NA

CDR3aa: CASSLEQGLINEQFF
len: 15
j_gene: TRBJ2-1
v_gene: TRBV12-3/TRBV12-4
d_gene: TRBD1

CDR3aa: CASSQDGQREDTQYF
len: 15
j_gene: TRBJ2-3
v_gene: TRBV4-2
d_gene: TRBD2

CDR3aa: CSARDQGVSPGELFF
len: 15
j_gene: TRBJ2-2
v_gene: TRBV20-1
d_gene: NA

CDR3aa: CASSSPETDEQYF
len: 13
j_gene: TRBJ2-7
v_gene: TRBV6-5
d_gene: NA

CDR3aa: CASSPGQGLWNTEAFF
len: 16
j_gene: TRBJ1-1
v_gene: TRBV12-3/TRBV12-4
d_gene: TRBD1

CDR3aa: CASSLIGGYEQHF
len: 13
j_gene: TRBJ2-7
v_gene: TRBV7-3
d_gene: NA

CDR3aa: CASSSGQGGQPQHF
len: 14
j_gene: TRBJ1-5
v_gene: TRBV18
d_gene: TRBD1

CDR3aa: CAWRAAGHMNTEAFF
len: 15
j_gene: TRBJ1-1
v_gene: TRBV30
d_gene: NA

CDR3aa: CASSNFGTSGAPGAKNIQYF
len: 20
j_gene: TRBJ2-4
v_gene: TRBV6-4
d_gene: TRBD2

CDR3aa: CASSPGASNYEQYF
len: 14
j_gene: TRBJ2-7
v_gene: TRBV7-6
d_gene: NA

CDR3aa: CASSPHSDSNQPQHF
len: 15
j_gene: TRBJ1-5
v_gene: TRBV18
d_gene: NA